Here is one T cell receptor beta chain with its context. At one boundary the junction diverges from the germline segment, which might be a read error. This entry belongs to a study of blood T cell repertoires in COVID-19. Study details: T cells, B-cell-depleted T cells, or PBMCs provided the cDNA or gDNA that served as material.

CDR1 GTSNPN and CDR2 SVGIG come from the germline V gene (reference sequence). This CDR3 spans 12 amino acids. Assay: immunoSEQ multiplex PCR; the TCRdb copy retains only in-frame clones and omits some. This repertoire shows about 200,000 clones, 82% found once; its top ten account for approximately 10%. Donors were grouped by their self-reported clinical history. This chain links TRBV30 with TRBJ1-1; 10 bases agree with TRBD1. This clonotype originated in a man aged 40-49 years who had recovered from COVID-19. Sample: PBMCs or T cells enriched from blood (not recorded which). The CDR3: CAWNSGGQGRFF. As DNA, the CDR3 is TGTGCCTGGAATAGCGGGGGACAGGGGCGGTTCTTC.